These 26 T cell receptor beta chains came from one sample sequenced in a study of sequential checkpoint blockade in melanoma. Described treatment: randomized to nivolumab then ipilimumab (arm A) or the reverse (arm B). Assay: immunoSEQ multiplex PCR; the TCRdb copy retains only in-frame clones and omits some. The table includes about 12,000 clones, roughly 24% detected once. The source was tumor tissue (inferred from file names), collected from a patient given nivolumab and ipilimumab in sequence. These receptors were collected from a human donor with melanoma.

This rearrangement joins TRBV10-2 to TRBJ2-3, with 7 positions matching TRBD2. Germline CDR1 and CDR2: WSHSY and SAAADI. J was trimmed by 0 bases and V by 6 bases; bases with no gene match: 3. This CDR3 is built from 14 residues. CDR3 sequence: CASRGLTSTDTQYF. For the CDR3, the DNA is TGCGCCAGCAGGGGACTAACTAGCACAGATACGCAGTATTTT.

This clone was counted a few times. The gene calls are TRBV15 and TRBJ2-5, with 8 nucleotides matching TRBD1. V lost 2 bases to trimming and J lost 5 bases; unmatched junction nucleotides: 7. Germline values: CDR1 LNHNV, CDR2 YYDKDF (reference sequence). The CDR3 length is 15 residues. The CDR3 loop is CATSRSQGAEETQYF. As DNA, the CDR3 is TGTGCCACCAGCAGATCCCAGGGGGCGGAGGAGACCCAGTACTTC.

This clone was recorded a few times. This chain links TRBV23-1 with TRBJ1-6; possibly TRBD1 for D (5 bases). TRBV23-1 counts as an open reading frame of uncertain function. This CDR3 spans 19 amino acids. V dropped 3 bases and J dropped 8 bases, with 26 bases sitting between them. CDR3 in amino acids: CASSHPTVKRLAGYSPLHF. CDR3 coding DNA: TGCGCCAGCAGTCACCCGACAGTAAAGAGACTCGCCGGATATTCACCCCTCCACTTT.

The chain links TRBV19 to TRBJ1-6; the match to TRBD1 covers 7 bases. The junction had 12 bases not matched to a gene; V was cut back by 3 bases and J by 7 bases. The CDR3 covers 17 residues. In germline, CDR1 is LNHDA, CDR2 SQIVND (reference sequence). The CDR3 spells CASSIFGRGQANSPLHF. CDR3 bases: TGTGCCAGTAGTATTTTTGGTCGAGGACAGGCCAATTCACCCCTCCACTTT.

The CDR3 region is CASSEANRNSPLHF. The DNA of the CDR3 is TGTGCCAGCAGTGAAGCGAACAGAAATTCACCCCTCCACTTT. This chain uses TRBV2 with TRBJ1-6, with unresolved D. Germline V CDR1 and CDR2: SNHLY, FYNNEI. Trimming removed 0 bases from V and 7 bases from J, with 7 bases in between. The CDR3 length is 14 residues.

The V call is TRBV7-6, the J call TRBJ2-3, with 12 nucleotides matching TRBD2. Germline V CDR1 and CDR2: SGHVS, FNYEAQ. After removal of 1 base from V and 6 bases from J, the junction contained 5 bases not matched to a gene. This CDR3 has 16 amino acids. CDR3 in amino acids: CASSLVGLAGRDTQYF. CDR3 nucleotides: TGTGCCAGCAGCTTAGTCGGACTAGCGGGGAGGGATACGCAGTATTTT. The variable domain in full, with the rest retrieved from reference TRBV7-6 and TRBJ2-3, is GAGVSQSPRYKVTKRGQDVALRCDPISGHVSLYWYRQALGQGPEFLTYFNYEAQQDKSGLPNDRFSAERPEGSISTLTIQRTEQRDSAMYRCASSLVGLAGRDTQYFGPGTRLTVL.

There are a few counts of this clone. The CDR3 DNA follows: TGTGCCAGCAGCCGGACGGGAGGGGGAGGCCAAGAGACCCAGTACTTC. Encoded protein: CASSRTGGGGQETQYF. The genes are TRBV28 and TRBJ2-5; 8 nucleotides agree with TRBD2. Germline assignment: CDR1 MDHEN and CDR2 SYDVKM. The ends lost 6 bases at V and 1 base at J; junction bases unmatched: 10. The CDR3 covers 16 residues.

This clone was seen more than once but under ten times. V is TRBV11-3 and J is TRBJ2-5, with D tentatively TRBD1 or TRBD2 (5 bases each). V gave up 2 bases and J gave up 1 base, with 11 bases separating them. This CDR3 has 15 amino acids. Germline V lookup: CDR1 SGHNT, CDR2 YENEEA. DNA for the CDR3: TGTGCCAGCAGCTTACTCTGGGGGATCCAAGAGACCCAGTACTTC. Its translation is CASSLLWGIQETQYF.

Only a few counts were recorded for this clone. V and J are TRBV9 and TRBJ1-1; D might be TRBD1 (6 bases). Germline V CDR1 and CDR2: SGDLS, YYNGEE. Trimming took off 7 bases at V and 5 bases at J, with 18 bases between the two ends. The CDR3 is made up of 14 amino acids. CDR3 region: CASLEGGRVTEAFF. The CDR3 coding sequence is TGTGCCAGCCTGGAAGGGGGGCGAGTGACTGAAGCTTTCTTT.

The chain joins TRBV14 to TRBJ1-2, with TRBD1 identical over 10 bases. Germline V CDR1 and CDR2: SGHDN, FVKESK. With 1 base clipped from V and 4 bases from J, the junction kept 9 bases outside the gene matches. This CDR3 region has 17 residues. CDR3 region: CASSQVFRTGGSYGYTF. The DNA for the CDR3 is TGTGCCAGCAGCCAAGTTTTCCGGACAGGGGGAAGCTATGGCTACACCTTC.

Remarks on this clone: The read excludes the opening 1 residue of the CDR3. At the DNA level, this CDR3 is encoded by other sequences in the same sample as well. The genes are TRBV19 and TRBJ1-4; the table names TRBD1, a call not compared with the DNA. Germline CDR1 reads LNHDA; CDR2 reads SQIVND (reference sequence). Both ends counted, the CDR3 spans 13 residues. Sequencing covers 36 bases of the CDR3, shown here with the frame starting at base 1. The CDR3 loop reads CASSTQGHEKLFF. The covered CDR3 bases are GCCAGTAGTACCCAGGGGCATGAAAAACTGTTTTTT.

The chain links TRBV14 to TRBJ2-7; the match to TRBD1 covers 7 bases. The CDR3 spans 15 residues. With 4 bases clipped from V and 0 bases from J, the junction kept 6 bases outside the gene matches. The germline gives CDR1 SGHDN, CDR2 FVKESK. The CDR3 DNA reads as TGTGCCAGCAGCCCAGCCGGACAGGACTCCTACGAGCAGTACTTC. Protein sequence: CASSPAGQDSYEQYF.

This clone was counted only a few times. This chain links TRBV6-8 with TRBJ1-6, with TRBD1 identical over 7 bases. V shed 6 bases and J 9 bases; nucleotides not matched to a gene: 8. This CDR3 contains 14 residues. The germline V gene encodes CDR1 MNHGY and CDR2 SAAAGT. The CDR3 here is CASRSDGDSSPLHF. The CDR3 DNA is TGTGCCAGCAGGTCTGACGGGGACAGTTCACCCCTCCACTTT.

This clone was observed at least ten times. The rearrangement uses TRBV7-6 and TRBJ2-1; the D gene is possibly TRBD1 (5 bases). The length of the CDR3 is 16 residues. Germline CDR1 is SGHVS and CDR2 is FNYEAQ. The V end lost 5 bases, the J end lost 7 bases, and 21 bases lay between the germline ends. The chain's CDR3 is CASSQAPRQGRNEQFF. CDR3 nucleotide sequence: TGTGCCAGCAGCCAAGCCCCGCGTCAGGGAAGGAATGAGCAGTTCTTC.

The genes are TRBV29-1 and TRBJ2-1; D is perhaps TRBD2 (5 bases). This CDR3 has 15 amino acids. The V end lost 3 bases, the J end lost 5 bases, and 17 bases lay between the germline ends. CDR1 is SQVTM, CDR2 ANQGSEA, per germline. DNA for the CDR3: TGCAGCGTTGATCGAGGAGACTACATACACAATGAGCAGTTCTTC. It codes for CSVDRGDYIHNEQFF.

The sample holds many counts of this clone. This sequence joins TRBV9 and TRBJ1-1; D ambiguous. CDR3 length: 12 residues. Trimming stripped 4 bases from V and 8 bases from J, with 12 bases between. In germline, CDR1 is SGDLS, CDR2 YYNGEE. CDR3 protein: CASSPARGEAFF. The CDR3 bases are TGTGCCAGCAGCCCCGCCCGGGGAGAAGCTTTCTTT.

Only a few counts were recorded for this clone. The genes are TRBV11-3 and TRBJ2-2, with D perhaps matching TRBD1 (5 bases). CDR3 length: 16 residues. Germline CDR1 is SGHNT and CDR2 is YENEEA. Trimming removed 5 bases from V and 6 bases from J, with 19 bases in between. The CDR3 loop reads CASSPTAGFLPGELFF. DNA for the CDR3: TGTGCCAGCAGCCCAACTGCAGGGTTTCTCCCCGGGGAGCTGTTTTTT.

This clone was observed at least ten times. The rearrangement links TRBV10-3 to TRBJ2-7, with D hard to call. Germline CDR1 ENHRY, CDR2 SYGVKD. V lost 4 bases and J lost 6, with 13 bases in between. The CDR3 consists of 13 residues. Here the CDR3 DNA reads TGTGCCATCAGTGGGCCGAAGGCTGCCGAGCAGTACGTC. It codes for CAISGPKAAEQYV.

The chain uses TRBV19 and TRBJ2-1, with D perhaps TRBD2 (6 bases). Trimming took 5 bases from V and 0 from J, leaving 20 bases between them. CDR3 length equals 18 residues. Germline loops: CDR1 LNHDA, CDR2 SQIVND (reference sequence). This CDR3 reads CASSADTSPLSSYNEQFF. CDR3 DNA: TGTGCCAGTAGTGCGGATACTAGCCCCTTGAGCTCCTACAATGAGCAGTTCTTC.

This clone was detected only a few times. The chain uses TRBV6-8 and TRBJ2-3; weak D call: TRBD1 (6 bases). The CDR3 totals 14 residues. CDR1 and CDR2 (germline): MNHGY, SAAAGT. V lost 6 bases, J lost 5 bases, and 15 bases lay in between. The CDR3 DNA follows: TGTGCCAGCAGCCTTACAGGGTCTGGAGATACGCAGTATTTT. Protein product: CASSLTGSGDTQYF.

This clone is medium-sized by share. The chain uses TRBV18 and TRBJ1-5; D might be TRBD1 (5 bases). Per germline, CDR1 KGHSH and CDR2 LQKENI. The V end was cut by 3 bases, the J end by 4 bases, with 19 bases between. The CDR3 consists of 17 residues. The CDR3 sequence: CASSPGIGATTNQPQHF. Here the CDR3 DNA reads TGTGCCAGCTCACCGGGGATCGGGGCAACGACAAATCAGCCCCAGCATTTT.

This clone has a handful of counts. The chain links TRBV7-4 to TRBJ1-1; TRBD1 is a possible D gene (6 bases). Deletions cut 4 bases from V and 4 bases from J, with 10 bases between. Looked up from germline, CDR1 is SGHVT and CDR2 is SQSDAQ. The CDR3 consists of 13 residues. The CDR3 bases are TGTGCCAGCAGCTCGTTGACAGGCACTGAAGCTTTCTTT. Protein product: CASSSLTGTEAFF. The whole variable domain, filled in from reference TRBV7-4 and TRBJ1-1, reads GAGVSQSPRYKVAKRGRDVALRCDSISGHVTLYWYRQTLGQGSEVLTYSQSDAQRDKSGRPSGRFSAERPERSVSTLKIQRTEQGDSAVYLCASSSLTGTEAFFGQGTRLTVV.

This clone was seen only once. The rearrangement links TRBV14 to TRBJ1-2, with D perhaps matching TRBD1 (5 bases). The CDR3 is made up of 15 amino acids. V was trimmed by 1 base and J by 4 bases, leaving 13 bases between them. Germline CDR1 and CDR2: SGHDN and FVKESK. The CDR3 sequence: CASSQAGGVGYGYTF. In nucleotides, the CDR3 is TGTGCCAGCAGCCAAGCGGGGGGTGTTGGCTATGGCTACACCTTC.

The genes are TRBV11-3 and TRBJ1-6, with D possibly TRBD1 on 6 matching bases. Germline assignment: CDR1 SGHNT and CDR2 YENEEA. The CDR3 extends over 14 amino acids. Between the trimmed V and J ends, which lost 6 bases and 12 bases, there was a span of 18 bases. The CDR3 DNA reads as TGTGCCAGCAGTATACAGGGCCCTGGGGAACCCCTCCACTTT. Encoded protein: CASSIQGPGEPLHF.

The CDR3 DNA follows: TGCGCCAGCAGCTTGGCTGTTGGGAGTTCGTATGGCTACACCTTC. Amino acids: CASSLAVGSSYGYTF. The chain combines TRBV5-1 with TRBJ1-2, with no clear D. Germline CDR1 reads SGHRS; CDR2 reads YFSETQ. This CDR3 region has 15 residues. The V and J ends lost 0 bases and 5 bases respectively, with 14 bases between them.

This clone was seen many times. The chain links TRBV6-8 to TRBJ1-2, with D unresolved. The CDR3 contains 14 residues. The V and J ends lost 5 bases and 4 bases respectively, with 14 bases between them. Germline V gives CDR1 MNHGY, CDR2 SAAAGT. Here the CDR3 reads CASSAVRRSYGYTF. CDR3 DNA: TGTGCCAGCAGTGCGGTCAGGAGGAGCTATGGCTACACCTTC.